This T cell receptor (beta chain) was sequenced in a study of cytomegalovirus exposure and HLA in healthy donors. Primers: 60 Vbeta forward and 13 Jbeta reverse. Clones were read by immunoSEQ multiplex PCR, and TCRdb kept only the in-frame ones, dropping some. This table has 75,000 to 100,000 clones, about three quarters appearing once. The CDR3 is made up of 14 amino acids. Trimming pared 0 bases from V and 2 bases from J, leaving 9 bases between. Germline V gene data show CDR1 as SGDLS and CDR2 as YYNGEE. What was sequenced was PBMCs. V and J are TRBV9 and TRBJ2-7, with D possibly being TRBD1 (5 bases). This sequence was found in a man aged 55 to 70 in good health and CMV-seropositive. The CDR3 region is CASSVAAGTYEQYF. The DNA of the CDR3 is TGTGCCAGCAGCGTAGCGGCAGGGACCTACGAGCAGTACTTC. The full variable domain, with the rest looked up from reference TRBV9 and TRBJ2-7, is DSGVTQTPKHLITATGQRVTLRCSPRSGDLSVYWYQQSLDQGLQFLIQYYNGEERAKGNILERFSAQQFPDLHSELNLSSLELGDSALYFCASSVAAGTYEQYFGPGTRLTVT.